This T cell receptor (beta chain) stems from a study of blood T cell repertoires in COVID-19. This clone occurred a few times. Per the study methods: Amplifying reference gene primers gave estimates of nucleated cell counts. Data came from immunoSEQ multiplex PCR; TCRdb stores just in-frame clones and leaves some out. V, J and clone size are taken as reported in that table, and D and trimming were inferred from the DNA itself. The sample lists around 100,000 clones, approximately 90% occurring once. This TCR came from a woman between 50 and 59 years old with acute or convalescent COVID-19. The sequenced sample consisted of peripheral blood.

CDR3 protein: CASSSPDRGYSEQYF. In DNA form, the CDR3 reads TGTGCCAGCAGCTCCCCGGACAGGGGATACAGCGAGCAGTACTTC. This chain uses TRBV5-4 with TRBJ2-7, with 9 bases matching TRBD1. Germline-derived CDR1 and CDR2 are SGHNT and YYREEE (reference sequence). Unmatched junction bases numbered 10, after V lost 3 bases and J lost 6 bases. The CDR3 totals 15 residues.